Listed below are T cell receptor beta chains from one sample, sequenced in a study of T cells in Graves' hyperthyroidism and ophthalmopathy. TCRdb redid the calling of the multiplex PCR reads with MiXCR, one entry per CDR3 protein. The repertoire has approximately 300,000 distinct CDR3 sequences, around 15% of them found once; the top ten carry around 61%. The sample comprised blood. The receptors stem from a woman aged 55-70 years with Graves' ophthalmopathy. The CDR3 runs from the conserved cysteine through the conserved F or W. D genes are given only for firm matches. Clone size appears in some rows only: once, few, many, or a class for an expanded clone.

size: .; D: TRBD2; J: TRBJ2-4; V: TRBV20-1; CDR3: CSARDAGGGENIQYF; DNA: TGCAGTGCTAGAGACGCGGGAGGGGGGGAAAACATTCAGTACTTC
size: many; D: TRBD2; J: TRBJ2-1; V: TRBV27; CDR3: CASSTITGLAFGNEQFF; DNA: TGTGCCAGCAGCACAATTACGGGACTAGCTTTCGGCAATGAGCAGTTCTTC
size: many; D: .; J: TRBJ2-7; V: TRBV5-1; CDR3: CASSFRDVSYEQYF; DNA: TGCGCCAGCAGCTTCCGGGACGTTTCCTACGAGCAGTACTTC
size: many; D: .; J: TRBJ2-2; V: TRBV5-8; CDR3: CASSLRGSPGELFF; DNA: TGTGCCAGCAGCTTGCGTGGGTCCCCCGGGGAGCTGTTTTTT
size: many; D: .; J: TRBJ1-2; V: TRBV5-1; CDR3: CASSAGQSSMDYGYTF; DNA: TGCGCCAGCAGCGCCGGACAGTCTTCCATGGACTATGGCTACACCTTC
size: .; D: TRBD2; J: TRBJ2-5; V: TRBV11-2; CDR3: CASSYRPGGETQYF; DNA: TGTGCCAGCAGCTACAGACCGGGAGGGGAGACCCAGTACTTC
size: .; D: TRBD1; J: TRBJ2-7; V: TRBV10-2; CDR3: CASSKGQNSYEQYF; DNA: TGCGCCAGCAGTAAGGGACAGAACTCCTACGAGCAGTACTTC
size: many; D: .; J: TRBJ2-5; V: TRBV18; CDR3: CASSSVAGRQETQYF; DNA: TGTGCCAGCTCCTCGGTGGCAGGGCGGCAAGAGACCCAGTACTTC
size: few; D: TRBD1; J: TRBJ2-4; V: TRBV14; CDR3: CASSQGDRNIQYF; DNA: TGTGCCAGCAGCCAAGGGGACAGAAACATTCAGTACTTC
size: .; D: TRBD1; J: TRBJ2-5; V: TRBV10-3; CDR3: CAIRQGGEETQYF; DNA: TGTGCCATCAGACAGGGGGGTGAAGAGACCCAGTACTTC
size: few; D: .; J: TRBJ2-7; V: TRBV9; CDR3: CASSLDGTESSYEQYF; DNA: TGTGCCAGCAGCCTTGACGGGACCGAAAGCTCCTACGAGCAGTACTTC
size: many; D: .; J: TRBJ1-1; V: TRBV6-2/TRBV6-3; CDR3: CASSMDGKNTEAFF; DNA: TGTGCCAGCAGTATGGACGGCAAGAACACTGAAGCTTTCTTT
size: .; D: TRBD2; J: TRBJ2-1; V: TRBV24-1; CDR3: CATSDPGLAGFHEQFF; DNA: TGTGCCACCAGTGATCCTGGACTAGCGGGATTTCATGAGCAGTTCTTC
size: few; D: TRBD1; J: TRBJ1-4; V: TRBV3-1; CDR3: CASSTGGLGEKLFF; DNA: TGTGCCAGCAGTACAGGGGGTTTAGGAGAAAAACTGTTTTTT
size: many; D: TRBD2; J: TRBJ2-1; V: TRBV7-2; CDR3: CASSLQGLAGGQQFF; DNA: TGTGCCAGCAGCTTACAGGGACTAGCGGGAGGGCAGCAGTTCTTC
size: many; D: .; J: TRBJ2-7; V: TRBV11-2; CDR3: CASRGDTYEQYF; DNA: TGTGCGTCAAGAGGGGATACCTACGAGCAGTACTTC
size: many; D: TRBD1; J: TRBJ1-5; V: TRBV5-6; CDR3: CASSFSLWDRNQPQHF; DNA: TGTGCCAGCAGCTTTTCTTTGTGGGACAGAAATCAGCCCCAGCATTTT
size: many; D: .; J: TRBJ1-6; V: TRBV6-1; CDR3: CASSDLPLDSLYNSPLHF; DNA: TGTGCCAGCAGTGACCTCCCTCTGGACAGCCTCTATAATTCACCCCTCCACTTT
size: many; D: TRBD2; J: TRBJ2-5; V: TRBV5-1; CDR3: CASSLGRGLAGDNQETQYF; DNA: TGCGCCAGCAGCTTGGGTCGTGGACTAGCGGGGGACAACCAAGAGACCCAGTACTTC
size: .; D: .; J: TRBJ1-4; V: TRBV9; CDR3: CASSVGPANEKLFF; DNA: TGTGCCAGCAGCGTAGGGCCAGCTAATGAAAAACTGTTTTTT
size: .; D: .; J: TRBJ2-3; V: TRBV19; CDR3: CASNKRGNTDTQYF; DNA: TGTGCCAGTAACAAGAGGGGTAACACAGATACGCAGTATTTT
size: many; D: .; J: TRBJ2-1; V: TRBV11-2; CDR3: CASSLEGNEQFF; DNA: TGTGCCAGCAGCTTAGAAGGCAATGAGCAGTTCTTC
size: .; D: .; J: TRBJ1-3; V: TRBV6-2/TRBV6-3; CDR3: CASSQPGFNTIYF; DNA: TGTGCCAGCAGTCAACCCGGCTTCAACACCATATATTTT
size: many; D: TRBD2; J: TRBJ2-2; V: TRBV20-1; CDR3: CSASAGGSTGELFF; DNA: TGCAGTGCTAGTGCGGGGGGCAGCACCGGGGAGCTGTTTTTT
size: many; D: TRBD1; J: TRBJ1-4; V: TRBV3-1; CDR3: CASSQPLTGGNEKLFF; DNA: TGTGCCAGCAGCCAACCTCTGACAGGGGGGAATGAAAAACTGTTTTTT
size: many; D: .; J: TRBJ2-7; V: TRBV4-3; CDR3: CASSQEGSGLYEQYF; DNA: TGCGCCAGCAGCCAAGAGGGGAGCGGGCTGTACGAGCAGTACTTC
size: many; D: .; J: TRBJ2-7; V: TRBV18; CDR3: CASSLDMDYEQYF; DNA: TGTGCCAGCTCTTTAGATATGGACTACGAGCAGTACTTC
size: .; D: .; J: TRBJ1-2; V: TRBV30; CDR3: CAWSVHVSGTEAYTF; DNA: TGTGCCTGGAGTGTACATGTCTCGGGAACAGAGGCCTACACCTTC
size: many; D: TRBD2; J: TRBJ2-1; V: TRBV20-1; CDR3: CSARPLAGANYNEQFF; DNA: TGCAGTGCTCGTCCACTAGCGGGAGCAAACTACAATGAGCAGTTCTTC
size: many; D: TRBD1; J: TRBJ2-3; V: TRBV3-1; CDR3: CASSQYRGSTDTQYF; DNA: TGTGCCAGCAGCCAATACAGGGGAAGCACAGATACGCAGTATTTT
size: many; D: TRBD1; J: TRBJ2-3; V: TRBV18; CDR3: CASSPNRDSMPDTQYF; DNA: TGTGCCAGCTCACCAAACCGGGACAGTATGCCAGATACGCAGTATTTT
size: .; D: .; J: TRBJ1-5; V: TRBV4-2; CDR3: CASSRDQVGRSQPQHF; DNA: TGTGCCAGCAGCCGAGACCAGGTTGGGCGGAGTCAGCCCCAGCATTTT
size: many; D: .; J: TRBJ2-3; V: TRBV20-1; CDR3: CSARPTTGTLSTDTQYF; DNA: TGCAGTGCTAGACCCACCACCGGGACATTGTCGACAGATACGCAGTATTTT
size: few; D: .; J: TRBJ2-7; V: TRBV30; CDR3: CAWSEGIAYEQYF; DNA: TGTGCCTGGAGTGAAGGAATCGCCTACGAGCAGTACTTC
size: few; D: TRBD2; J: TRBJ2-1; V: TRBV11-2; CDR3: CASSLDRLAGVLQFF; DNA: TGTGCCAGCAGCTTAGATCGTCTGGCGGGAGTTTTGCAGTTCTTC
size: few; D: TRBD1; J: TRBJ2-3; V: TRBV29-1; CDR3: CSVPGQGRLRTGTDTQYF; DNA: TGCAGCGTCCCGGGACAGGGACGACTGCGGACTGGCACAGATACGCAGTATTTT
size: many; D: .; J: TRBJ1-5; V: TRBV3-1; CDR3: CASSQPGDQPQHF; DNA: TGTGCCAGCAGCCAACCGGGGGATCAGCCCCAGCATTTT
size: .; D: .; J: TRBJ2-3; V: TRBV7-9; CDR3: CASSLVYSGDTQYF; DNA: TGTGCCAGCAGCTTAGTATATTCCGGGGATACGCAGTATTTT
size: few; D: .; J: TRBJ2-3; V: TRBV29-1; CDR3: CSVDYPTTDTQYF; DNA: TGCAGCGTTGATTACCCCACCACAGATACGCAGTATTTT
size: .; D: .; J: TRBJ2-2; V: TRBV7-9; CDR3: CASRRIGGELFF; DNA: TGTGCCAGCAGGCGGATTGGCGGGGAGCTGTTTTTT
size: many; D: .; J: TRBJ2-7; V: TRBV20-1; CDR3: CSAREQLTYEQYF; DNA: TGCAGTGCTAGAGAACAGCTGACCTACGAGCAGTACTTC
size: .; D: .; J: TRBJ2-5; V: TRBV5-1; CDR3: CASSPFGSGETQYF; DNA: TGCGCCAGCAGCCCCTTCGGGTCTGGGGAGACCCAGTACTTC
size: many; D: .; J: TRBJ1-5; V: TRBV6-1; CDR3: CASRTRTVGNQPQHF; DNA: TGTGCCAGCAGGACACGGACGGTGGGAAATCAGCCCCAGCATTTT